A single sample gave rise to the 21 T cell receptor beta chains below, sequenced in a study of blood T cells in healthy people across ages (dated by TCRdb to the mid-2010s). The library was generated by 5' RACE. The instrument was an Illumina HiSeq 2500. A second roughly 7 to 11 cycle PCR used a sample-barcoded 5' primer and a J-beta primer mix. TCRdb reran the public reads through fastp at Q25 and MiXCR, keeping productive beta chains. One record per CDR3 amino acid sequence lists the most common genes and DNA. This sample lists 790,000 or so distinct CDR3 sequences; 46% were detected once. The biggest ten clones account for less than 20% of the sample. Sequenced material: blood. The source is an elderly man in good health.

The CDR3 loop reads CASSSPGSATYEQYF. CDR3 nucleotide sequence: TGTGCCAGCAGTTCCCCAGGTAGCGCGACCTACGAGCAGTACTTC. This sequence joins TRBV6-2 or TRBV6-3 and TRBJ2-7, with a possible D match to TRBD2 (5 bases). The CDR3 sequence is 15 residues long. Germline V gene sequence: CDR1 MNHEY, CDR2 SVGEGT. Trimming cost V 4 bases and J 2 bases, with 15 bases left between them.

The J gene is TRBJ1-2, the V gene TRBV7-2, with TRBD1 as a possible D gene (6 bases). V shed 7 bases and J shed 6 bases, with 15 bases lying between them. Germline CDR1 is SGHTA and CDR2 is FQGNSA. The CDR3 extends over 13 amino acids. This chain's CDR3 is CASKGGQTHGYTF. CDR3 bases: TGTGCCAGCAAGGGTGGACAGACCCATGGCTACACCTTC.

A remark on this clonotype: Sequence at one end of the junction differs from germline and may be a read error. V gene TRBV20-1 combines with J gene TRBJ2-5, with TRBD1 matching over 8 bases. The last part of the DNA fits TRBJ2-7 better; the J call may be wrong. The CDR3 spans 15 residues. The germline V gene has CDR1 DFQATT and CDR2 SNEGSKA (reference sequence). The CDR3 DNA reads as TGCGGTGCTTTCAGAACAGGGGGTGCAGGAGACGAGCAGTACTTC. Its protein is CGAFRTGGAGDEQYF.

The chain has TRBV12-3 or TRBV12-4 and TRBJ2-1; no reliable D call. The V end lost 6 bases, the J end lost 8 bases, and 20 bases lay between the germline ends. CDR3 length: 15 residues. Here the CDR3 reads CASSPDTTPGDEQFF. In DNA, the CDR3 is TGTGCCAGCAGCCCAGACACCACCCCTGGCGATGAGCAGTTCTTC.

V is TRBV7-2 and J is TRBJ1-2, with 8 bases identical to TRBD1. The CDR3 loop spans 16 amino acids. Germline lookup yields CDR1 SGHTA and CDR2 FQGNSA. Trimming took 11 bases from V and 1 from J; bases not matched to a gene: 15. The CDR3: CAVRSTGTGLNYGYTF. The CDR3 DNA reads TGTGCCGTAAGGAGTACCGGGACAGGACTTAACTATGGCTACACCTTC.

This clonotype turned up a few times. CDR3 region: CASSSWGRIYNEQFF. CDR3 sequence (DNA): TGCGCCAGCAGTTCCTGGGGTAGAATCTACAATGAGCAGTTCTTC. The V and J genes are TRBV5-1 and TRBJ2-1, with unresolved D. Trimming removed 5 bases from V and 3 bases from J, with 15 bases in between. Germline CDR1 and CDR2: SGHRS and YFSETQ. The CDR3 has 15 amino acids.

This clonotype has just a few counts. The rearrangement links TRBV9 to TRBJ1-1, with D hard to call. Trimming shortened V by 0 bases and J by 1 base, and 7 bases separated the two germline ends. This CDR3 has 14 residues. Germline CDR1 reads SGDLS; CDR2 reads YYNGEE. CDR3 sequence (DNA): TGTGCCAGCAGCGTAGCTCCAGCGAACACTGAAGCTTTCTTT. Translating it yields CASSVAPANTEAFF.

The gene calls are TRBV20-1 and TRBJ2-7, with D maybe TRBD1 (5 bases). V was trimmed by 7 bases and J by 3 bases, leaving 16 bases between them. The CDR3 sequence is 13 residues long. Germline V gene sequence: CDR1 DFQATT, CDR2 SNEGSKA (reference sequence). The CDR3 loop reads CSGVPAGLYEQYF. DNA of the CDR3: TGCAGTGGCGTGCCGGCAGGGCTCTACGAGCAGTACTTC.

The chain joins TRBV6-1 to TRBJ1-2; D is uncertain. Deletions cut 0 bases from V and 5 bases from J, with 10 bases between. Germline CDR1 is MNHNS and CDR2 is SASEGT. This CDR3 region has 14 residues. As DNA, the CDR3 is TGTGCCAGCAGTGAAGCGCGGAGCCAGTATGGCTACACCTTC. Amino acids: CASSEARSQYGYTF.

This chain links TRBV4-2 with TRBJ2-1; TRBD2 matches 8 bases. Germline V gives CDR1 LGHNA, CDR2 YNFKEQ. Germline trimming cut 1 base from V and 0 bases from J; bases unmatched to any gene: 2. The CDR3 has 16 residues. The CDR3 bases are TGTGCCAGCAGCCAAGTAGGGACTAGCTCCTACAATGAGCAGTTCTTC. It yields the protein CASSQVGTSSYNEQFF.

This clonotype occurred a few times. This CDR3 is CSARVSGRGIAGGDYTF. The CDR3 DNA is TGCAGTGCTAGAGTATCCGGCAGGGGGATTGCGGGCGGAGACTACACCTTC. The chain carries TRBV20-1 and TRBJ1-2; 7 positions agree with TRBD1. Germline CDR1 is DFQATT and CDR2 is SNEGSKA (reference sequence). Losses at the gene ends were 1 base for V and 10 bases for J; bases not matched to a gene: 21. This CDR3 comprises 17 residues.

The V gene is TRBV7-2, the J gene TRBJ1-1; D gene unclear. V lost 4 bases to trimming and J lost 6 bases, with 18 bases between them. The CDR3 loop spans 15 amino acids. Germline V lookup: CDR1 SGHTA, CDR2 FQGNSA. For the CDR3, the DNA is TGTACCAGCAGCTCCGGTTCCTCAGGCGGTCCTGAAGCTTTCTTT. Translation: CTSSSGSSGGPEAFF. The full variable domain, its missing parts supplied by reference TRBV7-2 and TRBJ1-1, is GAGVSQSPSNKVTEKGKDVELRCDPISGHTALYWYRQSLGQGLEFLIYFQGNSAPDKSGLPSDRFSAERTGGSVSTLTIQRTQQEDSAVYLCTSSSGSSGGPEAFFGQGTRLTVV.

This clonotype was recorded a few times. V and J are TRBV2 and TRBJ2-1; D is uncertain. Per the germline V gene, CDR1 is SNHLY and CDR2 is FYNNEI. Trimming took off 4 bases at V and 9 bases at J, with 10 bases between the two ends. The CDR3 has 12 residues. The CDR3 nucleotides are TGTGCCAGCAGTGGTGTGGGATCTGAGCAGTTCTTC. Amino acids: CASSGVGSEQFF.

The rearrangement joins TRBV4-2 to TRBJ2-3, with 12 bases matching TRBD2. CDR1 is LGHNA, CDR2 YNFKEQ, per germline. This CDR3 comprises 17 residues. The trim removed 0 bases at V and 1 base at J, leaving 2 bases unmatched. CDR3 sequence (DNA): TGTGCCAGCAGCCAAGATCCTAGCGGGGGGGGCACAGATACGCAGTATTTT. Translated: CASSQDPSGGGTDTQYF.

For this clonotype: A much larger clonotype is one base distant, so this may be a read error. The J gene is TRBJ2-1, the V gene TRBV27; 8 bases are a match to TRBD2. The CDR3 is made up of 15 amino acids. The J segment lost 9 bases and the V segment lost 5 bases, leaving 12 bases of the junction unmatched. CDR1 and CDR2 from the germline V gene are MNHEY and SMNVEV (reference sequence). The CDR3 region has the DNA TGTGCCAGCAGTCGACCCGTGGGGAGCGGGAGTGAGCAGTTCTTC. Translated: CASSRPVGSGSEQFF.

This clonotype was recorded at least ten times. The chain recombines TRBV4-3 with TRBJ2-5; TRBD2 matches 10 bases. The CDR3 spans 17 residues. V lost 2 bases to trimming and J lost 4 bases; unmatched junction nucleotides: 10. From germline, CDR1 is LGHNA and CDR2 YSLEER. CDR3 DNA: TGCGCCAGCAGCCAACACCTAGCGGGAGCCGGAGGAGAGACCCAGTACTTC. It translates to CASSQHLAGAGGETQYF.

This chain connects TRBV24-1 to TRBJ2-1; D not resolved. CDR3 length: 13 residues. Trimming removed 7 bases at V and 10 bases at J, with 16 bases between. Germline V gene sequence: CDR1 KGHDR, CDR2 SFDVKD. The CDR3 DNA follows: TGTGCCACCAGCTCTAGGACCTCCTACGAGCAGTTCTTC. Protein: CATSSRTSYEQFF.

V gene TRBV3-1 combines with J gene TRBJ2-1; D call uncertain. Germline CDR1 LGHDT, CDR2 YNNKEL (reference sequence). The V end was cut by 2 bases, the J end by 10 bases, with 18 bases between. This CDR3 region has 15 residues. The CDR3 nucleotides read TGTGCCAGCAGCCAATTTCCACCCCTGAGCAAGGAGCAGTTCTTC. Its translation: CASSQFPPLSKEQFF.

This clonotype has a handful of counts. This chain joins TRBV12-3 or TRBV12-4 and TRBJ2-7; 11 nucleotides align to TRBD2. Germline trimming cut 1 base from V and 3 bases from J; bases unmatched to any gene: 8. The CDR3 consists of 17 residues. Here the CDR3 DNA reads TGTGCCAGCAGTTTAGAGTCTAGCGGGAGGTTCCGCTACGAGCAGTACTTC. This translates into CASSLESSGRFRYEQYF.

The rearrangement uses TRBV5-8 and TRBJ2-4; tentative D call: TRBD1 (6 bases). The J call is doubtful: the DNA matches TRBJ2-7 better. The length of the CDR3 is 14 residues. The germline CDR1 and CDR2 sequences are SGHTS and YDEGEE. CDR3 amino acids: CASRTRKGEYEQYF. CDR3 sequence (DNA): TGTGCCAGCAGGACCCGTAAGGGGGAGTACGAGCAGTACTTC.

This clonotype was observed a handful of times. The chain has TRBV13 and TRBJ2-1, with D possibly TRBD2 on 5 matching bases. CDR1 is PRHDT and CDR2 is FYEKMQ in the germline V gene (reference sequence). The CDR3 has 13 amino acids. Trimming removed 9 bases from V and 8 bases from J, with 17 bases in between. In nucleotides, the CDR3 is TGTGCCAGTCAGGACTCCTTCGACGATGAGCAGTTCTTC. Translated, it gives CASQDSFDDEQFF.